Here is one T cell receptor (beta chain) with its context. Original analysis: The authors estimated nucleated cell counts from reference gene primer amplification. Produced via immunoSEQ multiplex PCR; TCRdb's table is partial and in-frame only. V, J and clone size are taken as reported in that table, and D and trimming were inferred from the DNA itself. The sample has almost 90,000 clones, approximately 88% seen once. This sample is drawn from a study of blood T cell repertoires in COVID-19. As for the study in general: Sites in the United States, Italy and Spain provided acute and convalescent COVID-19 samples. Sample material is recorded as cDNA or gDNA derived from T cells, B-cell-depleted T cells, or PBMCs.

V dropped 6 bases and J dropped 8 bases, with 13 bases sitting between them. The germline V gene encodes CDR1 SGHTA and CDR2 FQGNSA. The length of the CDR3 is 12 residues. The chain recombines TRBV7-2 with TRBJ1-2; D unclear. This clonotype was sampled from an elderly man with acute or convalescent COVID-19. Material for sequencing was peripheral blood. The CDR3 DNA reads TGTGCCAGCAGGGACTTTAGAGAGGGCTACACCTTC. As protein: CASRDFREGYTF. Complete variable domain (other parts from reference TRBV7-2 and TRBJ1-2): GAGVSQSPSNKVTEKGKDVELRCDPISGHTALYWYRQSLGQGLEFLIYFQGNSAPDKSGLPSDRFSAERTGGSVSTLTIQRTQQEDSAVYLCASRDFREGYTFGSGTRLTVV.